These 27 T cell receptor beta chains were sequenced from one sample in a study of spatial heterogeneity in lung cancer. Noted time point: blood at routine non-recurrence follow-up after resection. One entry per CDR3 protein results from TCRdb running MiXCR on the 5' RACE reads. Found here are 85,000 to 100,000 distinct CDR3 sequences, less than 20% of them singletons; the top ten hold about a fifth. The material was PBMCs, obtained at follow-up. These TCRs come from a male donor with early-stage non-small cell lung cancer.

This clonotype has a handful of counts. This chain uses TRBV23-1 with TRBJ2-7; possibly TRBD1 or TRBD2 for D (5 bases each). TRBV23-1 is an ORF; its function is uncertain. The germline V and J ends were trimmed by 7 bases and 3 bases, with 25 bases remaining between them. The CDR3 has 17 amino acids. The CDR3, as DNA: TGCGCCAGCAAGGTCATCGTGGTCGGGACCTCGGGCTACGAGCAGTACGTC. This encodes CASKVIVVGTSGYEQYV.

This clonotype was counted ten times or more. The chain joins TRBV20-1 to TRBJ2-5, with TRBD1 matching 9 bases. Germline CDR1 is DFQATT and CDR2 is SNEGSKA (reference sequence). The CDR3 runs to 13 residues. With V trimmed by 8 bases and J by 4 bases, 8 bases remained unmatched. The CDR3 protein is CSSHRGQTETQYF. CDR3 nucleotide sequence: TGCAGTTCCCACAGGGGGCAAACAGAGACCCAGTACTTC.

This clonotype was detected only a few times. The CDR3 region is CSVAGSANTGELFF. In nucleotides, the CDR3 is TGCAGCGTTGCCGGTTCAGCGAACACCGGGGAGCTGTTTTTT. The chain is built from TRBV29-1 and TRBJ2-2; D call uncertain. V was clipped by 4 bases and J by 0 bases, with 9 bases between them. Germline loops: CDR1 SQVTM, CDR2 ANQGSEA. The length of the CDR3 is 14 residues.

This clonotype was observed a handful of times. The rearrangement joins TRBV5-4 to TRBJ2-7; D is tentatively TRBD1 or TRBD2 (5 bases each). Germline assignment: CDR1 SGHNT and CDR2 YYREEE (reference sequence). The CDR3 contains 15 residues. Trimming took off 1 base at V and 1 base at J, with 12 bases between the two ends. The DNA for the CDR3 is TGTGCCAGCAGCTTGCGGGGCCAGGGATCCTACGAGCAGTACTTC. Translation gives CASSLRGQGSYEQYF.

In its sample, this clonotype was seen a few times. The chain joins TRBV6-5 to TRBJ2-2; no reliable D call. The CDR3 has 12 amino acids. The V end lost 6 bases, the J end lost 6 bases, and 8 bases lay between the germline ends. The germline gives CDR1 MNHEY, CDR2 SVGAGI. CDR3 region: CASRQVPGELFF. In DNA, the CDR3 is TGTGCCAGCAGACAAGTCCCCGGGGAGCTGTTTTTT.

A few counts support this clonotype. The chain is built from TRBV6-5 and TRBJ2-6, with D perhaps TRBD1 (6 bases). Germline-derived CDR1 and CDR2 are MNHEY and SVGAGI. Trimming took off 6 bases at V and 0 bases at J, with 12 bases between the two ends. The CDR3 loop spans 16 amino acids. The CDR3 nucleotides are TGTGCCAGCAGAAGGACAGTAGACTCTGGGGCCAACGTCCTGACTTTC. It yields the protein CASRRTVDSGANVLTF.

This clonotype was seen a few times. V gene TRBV24-1 combines with J gene TRBJ2-1, with D possibly called TRBD1 or TRBD2 (5 bases each). This CDR3 is built from 16 residues. Germline V gene lookup returns CDR1 KGHDR and CDR2 SFDVKD. V dropped 4 bases and J dropped 8 bases, with 20 bases sitting between them. Here the CDR3 reads CATSEPLTGTSHEQFF. CDR3 coding DNA: TGTGCCACCAGTGAACCTTTGACCGGGACCTCCCATGAGCAGTTCTTC.

This clonotype has just a few counts. The chain uses TRBV3-1 and TRBJ1-6; a weak D match, TRBD1 (6 bases). V gave up 1 base and J gave up 11 bases, with 12 bases separating them. The CDR3 covers 14 residues. Germline lookup yields CDR1 LGHDT and CDR2 YNNKEL (reference sequence). In DNA form, the CDR3 reads TGTGCCAGCAGCCAAGGGGGGCAATCGGCACCCCTCCACTTT. It is translated as CASSQGGQSAPLHF.

The rearrangement joins TRBV11-2 to TRBJ2-1; D gene uncertain. Germline CDR1 is SGHAT and CDR2 is FQNNGV. V was pared by 3 bases and J by 1 base, with 7 bases between. The CDR3 sequence is 14 residues long. The CDR3: CASSFSGSYNEQFF. CDR3 coding DNA: TGTGCCAGCAGCTTCTCTGGTTCCTACAATGAGCAGTTCTTC. Drawing the rest from reference TRBV11-2 and TRBJ2-1, the complete variable domain is EAGVAQSPRYKIIEKRQSVAFWCNPISGHATLYWYQQILGQGPKLLIQFQNNGVVDDSQLPKDRFSAERLKGVDSTLKIQPAKLEDSAVYLCASSFSGSYNEQFFGPGTRLTVL.

This clonotype showed up just a few times. This chain links TRBV29-1 with TRBJ2-7; a weak D match, TRBD2 (6 bases). The CDR3 has 13 amino acids. The germline CDR1 and CDR2 sequences are SQVTM and ANQGSEA. V dropped 7 bases and J dropped 2 bases, with 15 bases sitting between them. The CDR3 protein is CSAVGTQAYEQYF. Here the CDR3 DNA reads TGCAGCGCTGTGGGGACTCAAGCCTACGAGCAGTACTTC.

This sequence joins TRBV10-1 and TRBJ1-1, with D unresolved. Trimming shortened V by 3 bases and J by 5 bases, and 22 bases separated the two germline ends. Germline loops: CDR1 WNHNN, CDR2 SYGVQD (reference sequence). The CDR3 covers 17 residues. The CDR3: CASSDHYLASRKTEAFF. CDR3 DNA: TGCGCCAGCAGTGACCATTACTTGGCCTCCAGGAAGACTGAAGCTTTCTTT.

V usage is TRBV2 and J usage is TRBJ1-2; D is possibly TRBD1 (5 bases). V was cut by 7 bases and J by 4 bases, with 19 bases left in between. The CDR3 loop spans 15 amino acids. Germline V gives CDR1 SNHLY, CDR2 FYNNEI. CDR3 nucleotide sequence: TGTGCCAGCACCGGGGGTGAGGGAAGTTTCTATGGCTACACCTTC. It translates to CASTGGEGSFYGYTF.

The chain couples TRBV19 to TRBJ2-1; 11 positions agree with TRBD1. This CDR3 comprises 16 residues. The V and J ends lost 5 bases and 7 bases, in that order; junction bases with no gene match: 10. The V gene's germline CDR1 is LNHDA and CDR2 SQIVND (reference sequence). This chain's CDR3 is CASSSWGQGGINEQFF. CDR3 sequence (DNA): TGTGCCAGTAGTTCATGGGGACAGGGGGGTATTAATGAGCAGTTCTTC.

This clonotype was detected only a few times. The rearrangement links TRBV24-1 to TRBJ2-3; D gene unclear. V was clipped by 0 bases and J by 5 bases, with 29 bases between them. The germline V gene has CDR1 KGHDR and CDR2 SFDVKD. The CDR3 consists of 21 residues. CDR3 nucleotide sequence: TGTGCCACCAGTGATTTGCAGATCGTACGAACCGACGAGGTGAGGCAAGATACGCAGTATTTT. As protein: CATSDLQIVRTDEVRQDTQYF.

The chain joins TRBV7-7 to TRBJ2-5; 7 positions match TRBD2. V trimming: 5 bases; J trimming: 5 bases; junction bases outside the gene matches: 5. Germline CDR1 reads SSHAT; CDR2 reads FNYEAQ (reference sequence). The CDR3 is 13 residues long. Here the CDR3 reads CASSSSGRETQYF. CDR3 coding DNA: TGTGCCAGCAGCAGTAGCGGGCGGGAGACCCAGTACTTC.

This chain links TRBV24-1 with TRBJ2-7; 9 bases fit TRBD1. CDR1 and CDR2 (germline): KGHDR, SFDVKD. The CDR3 covers 16 residues. The V and J ends lost 0 bases and 5 bases, in that order; junction bases with no gene match: 7. CDR3: CATSDLATGTGNEQYV. In DNA form, the CDR3 reads TGTGCCACCAGTGATTTGGCCACCGGGACAGGGAACGAGCAGTACGTC.

The chain uses TRBV5-1 and TRBJ2-5, with D possibly being TRBD1 (6 bases). This CDR3 comprises 15 residues. V lost 1 base to trimming and J lost 4 bases, with 14 bases between them. Germline V CDR1 and CDR2: SGHRS, YFSETQ. The DNA of the CDR3 is TGCGCCAGCAGCTTGACCTCAGGGGATCGAGAGACCCAGTACTTC. Translation gives CASSLTSGDRETQYF. Variable domain in full (rest from reference TRBV5-1 and TRBJ2-5): KAGVTQTPRYLIKTRGQQVTLSCSPISGHRSVSWYQQTPGQGLQFLFEYFSETQRNKGNFPGRFSGRQFSNSRSEMNVSTLELGDSALYLCASSLTSGDRETQYFGPGTRLLVL.

The chain is built from TRBV19 and TRBJ1-5; no clear D gene. From germline, CDR1 is LNHDA and CDR2 SQIVND (reference sequence). There are 13 residues in the CDR3. V dropped 4 bases and J dropped 0 bases, with 4 bases sitting between them. The CDR3 loop is CASSKYSNQPQHF. CDR3 coding DNA: TGTGCCAGTAGTAAATATAGCAATCAGCCCCAGCATTTT.

The chain joins TRBV27 to TRBJ1-1; possible D gene TRBD1, 5 bases. Trimming removed 6 bases from V and 4 bases from J, with 12 bases in between. The CDR3 is 13 amino acids. Germline V lookup: CDR1 MNHEY, CDR2 SMNVEV (reference sequence). The CDR3 protein is CASSVYGGTEAFF. Here the CDR3 DNA reads TGTGCCAGCAGCGTCTATGGGGGCACTGAAGCTTTCTTT.

This clonotype was counted many times. The chain combines TRBV7-2 with TRBJ1-6; D remains unclear. The CDR3 sequence is 12 residues long. Germline CDR1 and CDR2: SGHTA and FQGNSA. V was cut by 5 bases and J by 7 bases, with 6 bases left in between. This CDR3 is CASSPPNSPLHF. CDR3 nucleotides: TGTGCCAGCAGCCCTCCAAATTCACCCCTCCACTTT.

This clonotype was seen at least ten times. The chain links TRBV2 to TRBJ2-7, with a possible D match to TRBD2 (6 bases). Germline CDR1 SNHLY, CDR2 FYNNEI. This CDR3 spans 14 amino acids. V was shortened by 6 bases and J by 4 bases, with 16 bases between the two germline ends. The CDR3 region is CASRGGTGKYEQYF. The CDR3 DNA follows: TGTGCCAGCAGGGGCGGGACTGGAAAATACGAGCAGTACTTC.

The V call is TRBV3-1, the J call TRBJ2-7, with D perhaps matching TRBD1 (6 bases). V was shortened by 2 bases and J by 2 bases, with 10 bases between the two germline ends. Germline assignment: CDR1 LGHDT and CDR2 YNNKEL (reference sequence). The CDR3 runs to 14 residues. DNA for the CDR3: TGTGCCAGCAGCCAAACACAGGGAACCTACGAGCAGTACTTC. Translating it yields CASSQTQGTYEQYF.

This clonotype was recorded many times. V is TRBV30 and J is TRBJ1-1; 7 nucleotides agree with TRBD1. Germline V gives CDR1 GTSNPN, CDR2 SVGIG (reference sequence). The V segment lost 2 bases and the J segment 6 bases; nucleotides outside the gene matches: 9. The CDR3 spans 14 residues. The CDR3 sequence is CAWSKRRQGPEAFF. In DNA form, the CDR3 reads TGTGCCTGGAGTAAACGCCGACAGGGCCCTGAAGCTTTCTTT.

This clonotype was recorded many times. The J gene is TRBJ1-1, the V gene TRBV2; D might be TRBD1 (5 bases). This CDR3 is built from 15 residues. Germline V gene data show CDR1 as SNHLY and CDR2 as FYNNEI. Trimming cost V 5 bases and J 5 bases, with 18 bases left between them. Written as DNA, the CDR3 is TGTGCCAGCAGTCGGGACCAAGGGCCGGCGACTGAAGCTTTCTTT. Its protein is CASSRDQGPATEAFF.

This clonotype occurred many times. The CDR3 is CASSSRGREGNLGTQYF. The CDR3 DNA reads as TGTGCCAGCAGCTCCCGGGGGCGGGAGGGTAATCTTGGTACGCAGTATTTT. J is TRBJ2-3 and V is TRBV7-2; 9 nucleotides align to TRBD2. Germline loops: CDR1 SGHTA, CDR2 FQGNSA. This CDR3 comprises 17 residues. With V trimmed by 4 bases and J by 8 bases, 16 bases remained unmatched.

This chain connects TRBV5-4 to TRBJ2-5; D possibly corresponds to TRBD2 (6 bases). Germline CDR1 and CDR2: SGHNT and YYREEE (reference sequence). The length of the CDR3 is 14 residues. V dropped 4 bases and J dropped 1 base, with 11 bases sitting between them. The CDR3 DNA is TGTGCCAGCAGCCCGCGGGGAGTCCAAGAGACCCAGTACTTC. Translating gives CASSPRGVQETQYF.

There are many counts of this clonotype. The V and J genes are TRBV9 and TRBJ1-2; D ambiguous. Trimming removed 6 bases from V and 3 bases from J, with 12 bases in between. CDR3 length: 13 amino acids. Germline V gene data show CDR1 as SGDLS and CDR2 as YYNGEE. The CDR3 nucleotides are TGTGCCAGCACCATGGGTGATGACTATGGCTACACCTTC. It yields the protein CASTMGDDYGYTF.